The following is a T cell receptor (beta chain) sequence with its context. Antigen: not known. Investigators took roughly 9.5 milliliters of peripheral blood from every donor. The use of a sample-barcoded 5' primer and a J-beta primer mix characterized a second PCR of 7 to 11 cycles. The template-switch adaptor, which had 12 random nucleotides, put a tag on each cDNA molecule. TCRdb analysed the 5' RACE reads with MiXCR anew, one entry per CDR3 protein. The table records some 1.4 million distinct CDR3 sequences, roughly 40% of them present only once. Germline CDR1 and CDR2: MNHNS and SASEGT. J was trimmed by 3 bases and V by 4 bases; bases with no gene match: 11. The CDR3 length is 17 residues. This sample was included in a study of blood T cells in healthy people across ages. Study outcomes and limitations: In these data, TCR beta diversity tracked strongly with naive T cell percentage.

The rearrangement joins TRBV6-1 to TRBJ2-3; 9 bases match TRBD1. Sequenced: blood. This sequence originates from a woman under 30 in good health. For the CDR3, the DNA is TGTGCCAGCAGTGTCGGAAGACAGGGGGTGTTGACAGATACGCAGTATTTT. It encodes CASSVGRQGVLTDTQYF.